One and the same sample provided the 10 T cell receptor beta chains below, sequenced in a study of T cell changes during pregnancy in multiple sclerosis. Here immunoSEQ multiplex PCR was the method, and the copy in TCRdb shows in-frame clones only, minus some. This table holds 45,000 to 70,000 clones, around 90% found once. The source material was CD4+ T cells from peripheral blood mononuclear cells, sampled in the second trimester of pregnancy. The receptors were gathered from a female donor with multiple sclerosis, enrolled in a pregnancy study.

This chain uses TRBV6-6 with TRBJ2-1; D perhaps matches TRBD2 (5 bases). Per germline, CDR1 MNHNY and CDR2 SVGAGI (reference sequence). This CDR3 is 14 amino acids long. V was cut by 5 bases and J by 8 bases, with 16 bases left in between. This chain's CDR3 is CASSPSYSGDEQFF. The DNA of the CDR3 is TGTGCCAGCAGTCCATCTTACAGCGGCGATGAGCAGTTCTTC.

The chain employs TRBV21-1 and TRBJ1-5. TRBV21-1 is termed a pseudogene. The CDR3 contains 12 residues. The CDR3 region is CARRVPPRPQHF. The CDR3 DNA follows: TGTGCCAGAAGAGTCCCTCCCCGGCCCCAGCATTTT.

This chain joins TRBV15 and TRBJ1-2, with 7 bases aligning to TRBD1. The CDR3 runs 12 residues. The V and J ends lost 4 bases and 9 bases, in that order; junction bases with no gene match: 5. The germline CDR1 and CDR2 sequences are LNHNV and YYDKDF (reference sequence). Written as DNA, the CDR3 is TGTGCCACCAGCACTTCAGGGGGTCGCTACACCTTC. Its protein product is CATSTSGGRYTF. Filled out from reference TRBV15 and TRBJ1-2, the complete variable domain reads DAMVIQNPRYQVTQFGKPVTLSCSQTLNHNVMYWYQQKSSQAPKLLFHYYDKDFNNEADTPDNFQSRRPNTSFCFLDIRSPGLGDTAMYLCATSTSGGRYTFGSGTRLTVV.

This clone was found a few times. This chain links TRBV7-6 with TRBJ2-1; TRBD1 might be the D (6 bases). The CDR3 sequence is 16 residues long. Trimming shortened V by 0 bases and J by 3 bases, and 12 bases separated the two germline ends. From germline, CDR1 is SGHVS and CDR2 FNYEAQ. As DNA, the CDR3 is TGTGCCAGCAGCTTAGCGTATCGGACAGTCTACAATGAGCAGTTCTTC. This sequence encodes CASSLAYRTVYNEQFF.

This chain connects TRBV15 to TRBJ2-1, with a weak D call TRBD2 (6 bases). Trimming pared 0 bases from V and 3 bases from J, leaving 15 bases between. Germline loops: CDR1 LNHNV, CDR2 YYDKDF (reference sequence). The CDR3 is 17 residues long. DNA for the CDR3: TGTGCCACCAGCAGAGACCCGCCGGGTAGCGGCTACAATGAGCAGTTCTTC. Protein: CATSRDPPGSGYNEQFF.

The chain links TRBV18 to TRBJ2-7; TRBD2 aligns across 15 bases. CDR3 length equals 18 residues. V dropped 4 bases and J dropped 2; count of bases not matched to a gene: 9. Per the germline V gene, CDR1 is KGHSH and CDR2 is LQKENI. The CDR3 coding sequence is TGTGCCAGCTCACTAAAGTCCGGGACTAGCGGGGGGACCTACGAGCAGTACTTC. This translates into CASSLKSGTSGGTYEQYF.

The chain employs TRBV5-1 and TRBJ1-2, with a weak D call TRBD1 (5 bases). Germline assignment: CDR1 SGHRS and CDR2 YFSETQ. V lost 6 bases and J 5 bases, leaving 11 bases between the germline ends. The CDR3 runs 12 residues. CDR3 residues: CASKSGGYGYTF. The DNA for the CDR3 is TGCGCCAGCAAATCGGGGGGGTATGGCTACACCTTC.

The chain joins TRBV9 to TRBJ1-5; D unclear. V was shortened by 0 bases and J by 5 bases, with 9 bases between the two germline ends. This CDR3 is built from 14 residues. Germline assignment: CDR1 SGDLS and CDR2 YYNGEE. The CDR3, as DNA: TGTGCCAGCAGCGTAGTTTTGTCGGATCAGCCCCAGCATTTT. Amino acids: CASSVVLSDQPQHF.

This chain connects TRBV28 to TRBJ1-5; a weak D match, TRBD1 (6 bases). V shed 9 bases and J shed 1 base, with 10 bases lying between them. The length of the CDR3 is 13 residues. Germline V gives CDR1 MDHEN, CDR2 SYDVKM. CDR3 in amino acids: CASVQGSNQPQHF. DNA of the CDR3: TGTGCCAGTGTACAGGGCAGCAATCAGCCCCAGCATTTT.

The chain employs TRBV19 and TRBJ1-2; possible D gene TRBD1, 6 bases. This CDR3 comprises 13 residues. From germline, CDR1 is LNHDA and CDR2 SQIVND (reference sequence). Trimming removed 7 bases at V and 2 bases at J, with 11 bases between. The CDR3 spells CASNPGDNYGYTF. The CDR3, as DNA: TGTGCCAGTAATCCAGGGGACAACTATGGCTACACCTTC.